This T cell receptor (beta chain) is from a study of control samples from healthy donors and cancer patients. This clone was observed a few times. Sequencing used immunoSEQ multiplex PCR; TCRdb keeps in-frame clones, though not all of them. The data contain tens of thousands of clones, roughly 84% of them singletons. There are 12 residues in the CDR3. V lost 3 bases and J lost 8, with 10 bases in between. Germline V lookup: CDR1 LGHNT, CDR2 FRNRAP. This chain connects TRBV12-5 to TRBJ1-1; TRBD1 might be the D (6 bases). This clonotype was sampled from a woman aged 45-59 years with lung cancer. Sequenced input: PBMCs. CDR3 sequence reads: CASGFGGKEAFF. The CDR3 region has the DNA TGTGCTAGTGGTTTCGGGGGCAAGGAAGCTTTCTTT.